This T cell receptor beta chain originates from a study of type 1 and type 2 diabetes patients. This CDR3 has 17 residues. V shed 1 base and J shed 1 base, with 14 bases lying between them. Germline V gene lookup returns CDR1 SSHAT and CDR2 FNYEAQ (reference sequence). PCR was run on genomic DNA. Amplification of the beta chain CDR3 used 30 forward and 13 reverse multiplex primers. MiXCR, applied by TCRdb to the multiplex PCR reads, yields one record per CDR3 protein. Here the sample spans about 290,000 distinct CDR3 sequences, around 47% being singletons. This receptor was identified in a man younger than 30 with type 2 diabetes. Sequencing was carried out using peripheral blood mononuclear cells (PBMCs). The gene calls are TRBV7-7 and TRBJ1-5; D perhaps matches TRBD1 (5 bases). CDR3 residues: CASSLEGTDLSNQPQHF. The CDR3 DNA follows: TGTGCCAGCAGCTTAGAAGGGACCGATTTGAGCAATCAGCCCCAGCATTTT.